Below, one TCR beta chain is given with its context. Its cognate antigen has yet to be identified. No qualities accompany the bases; no much larger clone lies one base away. TCRbeta CDR3 regions were amplified from genomic DNA by means of the immunoSEQ Assay, a bias-controlled multiplex PCR. Turning to the authors' computational methods: The number of nucleated cells in each sample was estimated from the amplification of reference gene primers within the assay. Sequence reads were collapsed and filtered to measure the absolute abundance of every unique TCRbeta CDR3 rearrangement. For each sample, productive Simpson clonality was calculated as the square root of Simpson's diversity index across productive rearrangements. Drawn from immuneACCESS, this table holds only the in-frame rearrangements with V and J called that TCRdb kept. Clones are partly lost; checked studies trace under half to an unresolved V gene and leave the rest unexplained. The DNA was the basis for D and trimming; V, J and clone size are from that table. In this sample the table shows 150,000 to 200,000 clones, 80% to 85% of which occur a single time. Together, the top ten hold over 6% of the sample.

The source of the sample is a study of blood T cell repertoires in COVID-19 (dated by TCRdb to 2018 to 2020). About the full investigation: Samples from collaborators originated in the United States, Italy and Spain and spanned both the acute and convalescent phases of COVID-19. The repertoires were released in a freely available public database intended as a resource for research on the immune response to SARS-CoV-2. The material from the prospective study consisted of cDNA or gDNA derived from T cells, B-cell-depleted T cells, or PBMCs. The samples were drawn from the first 160 participants of the ongoing ImmuneRACE study and from more than 1,000 subjects provided by 6 global collaborators. Deeply sampled blood TCRbeta repertoires from subjects exposed to, actively infected with, or recovered from COVID-19 were included in the dataset. Where available, HLA class I and class II types were obtained from metadata supplied by the sample provider rather than from assay-based typing. The sample metadata nearly always contained a de-identified subject ID, COVID-19 status, age in years and sex. What the study reported, not specific to this receptor: The amount of clinical and demographic metadata varied by source and participant and was provided uncurated.

At one collaborating source in Seattle, patients were enrolled during active infection and were followed longitudinally through the course of disease. Each collaborating institution followed its own protocols to collect whole blood in K2EDTA tubes. For TCRbeta analysis, collaborator samples were shipped as frozen whole blood, as isolated PBMCs, or as DNA extracted from either sample type. The sample was peripheral blood. The sequence was obtained from a woman aged 70 to 79 with COVID-19, enrolled during active disease.

Here the CDR3 is given as CASSLITDNEQFF. In nucleotides, the sequence is TGTGCCAGCAGTTTAATTACGGACAATGAGCAGTTCTTC. The receptor chain draws on TRBV12-3 or TRBV12-4 and TRBJ2-1, with no confidently assigned D gene. Inclusive of the bounding cysteine and phenylalanine, the CDR3 is 13 residues long. CDR3 DNA only is kept here, 39 bases in frame from base 1. V is clipped by 2 bases and J by 5 bases, and the sequence between their germline boundaries is 7 bases long.